This TCR beta chain was observed in a study of T cell responses to AZD1222 COVID-19 vaccine. Turning to this clone: What it recognizes is unknown.

Study results and caveats: It should be noted that donors were predominantly white British and more often female, and clonal diversity was possibly underestimated. Epitopes outside B.1.351 and B.1.1.7 mutated regions reportedly drew nearly half of spike TCRs.

Whether given at about 4 or about 12 weeks, second doses were pooled. CDR3 length: 15 amino acids. The germline V gene has CDR1 MNHEY and CDR2 SVGAGI. Trimming took 0 bases from V and 6 from J; bases not matched to a gene: 7. TCRdb's copy holds only in-frame clones and misses some; the assay was immunoSEQ multiplex PCR. The sample lists around 150,000 clones, roughly 91% seen once, with approximately 6.5% in the top ten. The sequencing here drew on peripheral blood, taken 28 days after the second AZD1222 dose. This TCR derives from an adult who received the AZD1222 COVID-19 vaccine. The chain uses TRBV6-5 and TRBJ1-2, with 7 nucleotides matching TRBD1. CDR3 in amino acids: CASSYSDRAWDGYTF. The CDR3 DNA sequence: TGTGCCAGCAGTTACTCTGACAGGGCGTGGGATGGCTACACCTTC.